This TCR beta chain was sequenced during a study of CD8+ T cells in alopecia areata. Turning to the study itself: Severity scores in treated patients reflected the percentage of scalp affected.

Trimming took 3 bases from V and 2 from J, leaving 14 bases between them. CDR1 SQVTM and CDR2 ANQGSEA come from the germline V gene. The CDR3 consists of 14 residues. As the sequencing template, cDNA was produced by extracting RNA and reverse transcribing it. The protocol was immunoSEQ multiplex PCR, while the TCRdb copy is restricted to in-frame clones and leaves out a portion. The sample contains about 220,000 clones, under 75% of which appear only once. General study findings and limits: Shared TCR sequences were less clear between patients than in mice, possibly partly from HLA diversity. In lesional scalp, particularly from alopecia totalis/universalis, clonality was higher than in normal scalp.

A note on this clone: Its target is unknown.

As for treatment: oral pan-JAK inhibitor, 5-10 mg twice daily. Sequencing was performed on CD4+ T cells sorted from blood, taken at week 4, from a patient treated with tofacitinib. J is TRBJ2-7 and V is TRBV29-1; D possibly matches TRBD1 or TRBD2 (5 bases each). This sequence was found in a human donor with alopecia areata. The CDR3 nucleotides read TGCAGCGTTGATACCCGGGACGGTCCCTACGAGCAGTACTTC. Translated: CSVDTRDGPYEQYF.